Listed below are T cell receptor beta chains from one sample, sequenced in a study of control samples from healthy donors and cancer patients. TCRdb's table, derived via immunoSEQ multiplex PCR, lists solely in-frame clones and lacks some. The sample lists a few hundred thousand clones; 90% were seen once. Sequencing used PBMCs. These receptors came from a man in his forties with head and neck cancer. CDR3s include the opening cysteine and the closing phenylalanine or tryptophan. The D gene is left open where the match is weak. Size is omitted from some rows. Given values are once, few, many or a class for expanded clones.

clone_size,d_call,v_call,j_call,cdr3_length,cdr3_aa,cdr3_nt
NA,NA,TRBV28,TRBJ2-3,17,CASGEGGVRTATDTQYF,TGTGCCAGCGGAGAGGGGGGGGTACGGACAGCCACAGATACGCAGTATTTT
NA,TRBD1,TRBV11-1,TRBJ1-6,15,CASSFGQGENSPLHF,TGTGCCAGCAGCTTCGGACAGGGTGAGAATTCACCCCTCCACTTT
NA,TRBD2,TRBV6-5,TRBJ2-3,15,CASSLQAGGVHTQYF,TGTGCCAGCAGTCTCCAAGCGGGAGGTGTACATACGCAGTATTTT
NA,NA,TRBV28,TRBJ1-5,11,CASSPNQPQHF,TGTGCCAGCAGTCCCAATCAGCCCCAGCATTTT
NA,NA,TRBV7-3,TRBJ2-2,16,CASSVLPTGNTGELFF,TGTGCCAGCAGCGTACTGCCGACAGGGAACACCGGGGAGCTGTTTTTT
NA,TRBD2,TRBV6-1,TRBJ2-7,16,CASSESGGRIRYEQYF,TGTGCCAGCAGTGAAAGCGGGGGACGGATCAGGTACGAGCAGTACTTC
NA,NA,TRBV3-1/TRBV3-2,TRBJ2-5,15,CASSQDWTAQETQYF,TGTGCCAGCAGCCAAGACTGGACCGCCCAAGAGACCCAGTACTTC
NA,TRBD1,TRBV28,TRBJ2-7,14,CASGTRDRGYEQYF,TGTGCCAGCGGGACCCGGGACAGGGGGTACGAGCAGTACTTC
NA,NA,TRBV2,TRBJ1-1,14,CASSDDRTNTEAFF,TGTGCCAGCAGTGATGACAGGACGAACACTGAAGCTTTCTTT
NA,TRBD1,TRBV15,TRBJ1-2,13,CATSRDRQGGYTF,TGTGCCACCAGCAGAGACCGACAGGGAGGCTACACCTTC
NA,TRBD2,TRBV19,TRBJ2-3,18,CASSIGEGPQGDTDTQYF,TGTGCCAGTAGTATTGGGGAGGGACCCCAAGGTGATACAGATACGCAGTATTTT
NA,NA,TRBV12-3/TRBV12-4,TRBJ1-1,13,CASSRGEGTEAFF,TGTGCCAGCAGTAGGGGGGAGGGGACTGAAGCTTTCTTT
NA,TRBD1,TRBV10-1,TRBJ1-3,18,CARSRTGGPLSSGNTIYF,TGCGCCAGAAGTAGGACAGGGGGCCCTCTTTCCTCTGGAAACACCATATATTTT
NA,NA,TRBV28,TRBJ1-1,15,CASSLQGLMNTEAFF,TGTGCCAGCAGTTTGCAGGGGCTCATGAACACTGAAGCTTTCTTT
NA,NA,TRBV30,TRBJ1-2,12,CAWRLTGYGYTF,TGTGCCTGGAGATTAACGGGGTATGGCTACACCTTC
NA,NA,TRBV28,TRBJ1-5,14,CASRQAGVSQPQHF,TGTGCCAGCCGCCAGGCGGGGGTGAGTCAGCCCCAGCATTTT
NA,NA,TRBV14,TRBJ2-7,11,CASSQGGEQYF,TGTGCCAGCAGCCAAGGGGGGGAGCAGTACTTC
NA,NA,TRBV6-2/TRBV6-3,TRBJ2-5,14,CASSYVGRGETQYF,TGTGCCAGCAGTTACGTGGGGCGTGGAGAGACCCAGTACTTC
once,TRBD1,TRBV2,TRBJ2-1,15,CASSDGQGAWNEQFF,TGTGCCAGCAGTGACGGACAGGGGGCATGGAATGAGCAGTTCTTC
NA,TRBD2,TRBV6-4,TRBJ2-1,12,CASSYSGGPQFF,TGTGCCAGCAGCTATAGCGGGGGGCCACAGTTCTTC
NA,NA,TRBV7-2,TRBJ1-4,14,CASSFNRGEEKLFF,TGTGCCAGCAGCTTCAACCGGGGGGAGGAAAAACTGTTTTTT
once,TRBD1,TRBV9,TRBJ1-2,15,CASSVDPGQAYGYTF,TGTGCCAGCAGCGTCGACCCGGGACAGGCCTATGGCTACACCTTC
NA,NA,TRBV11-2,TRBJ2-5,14,CASSLGSGEETQYF,TGTGCCAGCAGCTTAGGGTCTGGGGAAGAGACCCAGTACTTC
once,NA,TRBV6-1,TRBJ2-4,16,CASSEGVLVAKNIQYF,TGTGCCAGCAGTGAAGGTGTCCTTGTAGCCAAAAACATTCAGTACTTC
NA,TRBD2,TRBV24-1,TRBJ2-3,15,CATSDPTSGRDTQYF,TGTGCCACCAGTGACCCTACTAGCGGGAGAGATACGCAGTATTTT
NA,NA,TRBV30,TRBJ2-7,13,CAWTYRGGGEQYF,TGTGCCTGGACCTACAGGGGCGGGGGCGAGCAGTACTTC
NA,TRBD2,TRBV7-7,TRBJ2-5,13,CASSLAGGETQYF,TGTGCTAGCAGCTTAGCGGGCGGGGAGACCCAGTACTTC
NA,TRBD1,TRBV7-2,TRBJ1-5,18,CASSLGLRDRGSNQLQHF,TGTGCCAGCAGCTTAGGCCTCCGGGACAGGGGTAGCAATCAGCTCCAGCATTTT
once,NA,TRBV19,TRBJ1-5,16,CASSISRSYSNQPQHF,TGTGCCAGTAGTATAAGTAGGTCCTATAGCAATCAGCCCCAGCATTTT
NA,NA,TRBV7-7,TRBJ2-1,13,CASSFGEYNEQFF,TGTGCTAGCAGCTTTGGGGAGTACAATGAGCAGTTCTTC
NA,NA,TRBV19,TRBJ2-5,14,CASSLYLLGETQYF,TGTGCCAGTAGCCTATACTTGCTCGGGGAGACCCAGTACTTC
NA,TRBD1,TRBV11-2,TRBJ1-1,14,CASSLGQGDTEAFF,TGTGCCAGCAGCTTAGGCCAGGGGGACACTGAAGCTTTCTTT
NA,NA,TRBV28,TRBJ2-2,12,CASRGIVGELFF,TGTGCCAGCAGGGGAATTGTCGGGGAGCTGTTTTTT
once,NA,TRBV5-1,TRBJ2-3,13,CASSPTSGTLIFF,TGCGCCAGCAGCCCTACATCCGGGACCCTCATATTTTTT
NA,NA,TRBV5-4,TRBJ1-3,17,CASGSTTGYNSGNTIYF,TGTGCCAGCGGGTCTACGACAGGCTATAACTCTGGAAACACCATATATTTT
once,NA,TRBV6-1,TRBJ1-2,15,CASSEARGSVGGYTF,TGTGCCAGCAGTGAAGCGAGGGGGTCGGTGGGTGGCTACACCTTC
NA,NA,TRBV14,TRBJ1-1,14,CASSQRTQVPEAFF,TGTGCCAGCAGCCAACGCACGCAGGTCCCTGAAGCTTTCTTT
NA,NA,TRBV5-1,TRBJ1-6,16,CASSLEPGDYNSPLHF,TGCGCCAGCAGCTTGGAGCCGGGGGACTATAATTCACCCCTCCACTTT
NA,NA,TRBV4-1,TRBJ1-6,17,CASSPLDKGSYNSPLHF,TGCGCCAGCAGCCCCTTAGATAAGGGCTCCTATAATTCACCCCTCCACTTT
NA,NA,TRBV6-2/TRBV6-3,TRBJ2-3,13,CASSPTETDTQYF,TGTGCCAGCAGCCCGACAGAGACAGATACGCAGTATTTT
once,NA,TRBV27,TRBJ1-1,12,CASSLIGTEAFF,TGTGCCAGCAGTTTGATAGGAACTGAAGCTTTCTTT
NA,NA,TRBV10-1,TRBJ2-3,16,CASSGSARSNTDTQYF,TGCGCCAGCAGTGGTAGCGCCCGCTCGAACACAGATACGCAGTATTTT
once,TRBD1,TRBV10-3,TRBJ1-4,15,CAIRSDRGENEKLFF,TGTGCCATCAGATCAGACAGGGGCGAAAATGAAAAACTGTTTTTT
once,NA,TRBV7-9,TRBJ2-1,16,CASSFPGTAFDNEQFF,TGTGCCAGCAGCTTCCCCGGGACTGCCTTCGACAATGAGCAGTTCTTC
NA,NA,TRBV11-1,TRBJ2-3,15,CASSLGYGASDTQYF,TGTGCCAGCAGCTTAGGTTACGGAGCTTCGGATACGCAGTATTTT
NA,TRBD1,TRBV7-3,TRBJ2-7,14,CASSPAGGSYEQYF,TGTGCCAGCAGCCCTGCAGGGGGCTCCTACGAGCAGTACTTC
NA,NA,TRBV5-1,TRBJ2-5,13,CASSLYIQETQYF,TGCGCCAGCAGCTTGTACATCCAAGAGACCCAGTACTTC
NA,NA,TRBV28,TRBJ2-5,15,CASTTRGSVEETQYF,TGTGCCAGCACCACTAGGGGGAGCGTGGAAGAGACCCAGTACTTC
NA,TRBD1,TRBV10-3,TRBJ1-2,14,CAISDGTANYGYTF,TGTGCCATCAGTGACGGGACAGCTAACTATGGCTACACCTTC